This T cell receptor beta chain is drawn from a study of T cells after yellow fever vaccination. Findings and caveats of the study: In FACS-sorted repertoires, abundant clonotypes from the bulk population could appear as contaminants. Just a small share of clonotypes turned up in the CD4 compartment as well as the CD8 compartment. Subsequent to the booster, the majority of primary-vaccination clones reappeared (around 95% CD4, more than 70% CD8).

A 5'RACE template-switching step, the method used to make TCR cDNA, added a universal primer site and UMIs. Using its own MiXCR run on the 5' RACE reads, TCRdb lists one record per CDR3 protein. The sample shows about 430,000 distinct CDR3 sequences, 18% of them seen only once. Germline values: CDR1 MNHEY, CDR2 SVGAGI. The CDR3 length is 14 residues. Trimming pared 0 bases from V and 1 base from J, leaving 6 bases between. On this clonotype itself: Its antigen is as yet unknown.

The specimen was PBMCs, collected before the yellow fever booster vaccination. This chain links TRBV6-5 with TRBJ1-1, with D unclear. The receptor was isolated from a man between 18 and 35 years old who received the YFV17D yellow fever vaccine. This chain's CDR3 is CASSYSWANTEAFF. The CDR3 nucleotides are TGTGCCAGCAGTTACTCGTGGGCGAACACTGAAGCTTTCTTT.